The 18 T cell receptor beta chains reported below all come from one sample, sequenced in a study of shared clonotypes between healthy human individuals. Sequencing used immunoSEQ multiplex PCR; TCRdb keeps in-frame clones, though not all of them. The sample records approximately 500,000 clones, 90% to 97% being singletons. Sequencing input: naive CD4+ T cells sorted from blood. As for subset: CD45RA+ positively selected. The receptors were sampled from a woman aged 25-40 years in good health.

The chain employs TRBV15 and TRBJ2-3; unclear D gene. The germline V and J ends were trimmed by 3 bases and 2 bases, with 0 bases remaining between them. Per the germline V gene, CDR1 is LNHNV and CDR2 is YYDKDF (reference sequence). This CDR3 has 11 amino acids. The CDR3, as DNA: TGTGCCACCAGCAGCACAGATACGCAGTATTTT. Protein: CATSSTDTQYF. The full variable domain, in which reference TRBV15 and TRBJ2-3 provide the parts outside the CDR3, is DAMVIQNPRYQVTQFGKPVTLSCSQTLNHNVMYWYQQKSSQAPKLLFHYYDKDFNNEADTPDNFQSRRPNTSFCFLDIRSPGLGDTAMYLCATSSTDTQYFGPGTRLTVL.

The chain links TRBV27 to TRBJ2-5; D is undetermined. The CDR3 length is 11 residues. Germline V gene data show CDR1 as MNHEY and CDR2 as SMNVEV (reference sequence). The ends were cut back, 6 bases at V and 5 bases at J, with 7 bases in the middle. This chain's CDR3 is CASSHRETQYF. CDR3 bases: TGTGCCAGCAGCCACCGGGAGACCCAGTACTTC.

Comments on this clone: The same CDR3 is also encoded by other DNA sequences in this sample. The rearrangement joins TRBV18 to TRBJ1-3; TRBD1 agrees at 7 bases. Trimming at V came to 3 bases and at J to 2 bases, leaving 1 base not matched to a gene. The germline V gene has CDR1 KGHSH and CDR2 LQKENI. The CDR3 has 14 residues. The CDR3 here is CASSPGTAGNTIYF. The CDR3 DNA reads TGTGCCAGCTCACCCGGGACAGCTGGAAACACCATATATTTT.

The chain links TRBV2 to TRBJ1-2; D is uncertain. CDR3 size: 13 residues. Trimming left V 7 bases short and J 4 bases short, with 13 bases between. The V gene's germline CDR1 is SNHLY and CDR2 FYNNEI. The CDR3: CASTTSAVYGYTF. The CDR3 nucleotides are TGTGCCAGCACAACTTCGGCAGTCTATGGCTACACCTTC.

This chain connects TRBV27 to TRBJ1-4; D gene unclear. The V gene's germline CDR1 is MNHEY and CDR2 SMNVEV (reference sequence). The CDR3 covers 15 residues. V was trimmed by 5 bases and J by 5 bases, leaving 15 bases between them. The CDR3 here is CASSAQTSMNEKLFF. For the CDR3, the DNA is TGTGCCAGCAGTGCCCAGACATCTATGAATGAAAAACTGTTTTTT.

This chain uses TRBV19 with TRBJ2-4, with a weak D call TRBD2 (5 bases). The germline V gene has CDR1 LNHDA and CDR2 SQIVND (reference sequence). Trimming shortened V by 7 bases and J by 9 bases, and 25 bases separated the two germline ends. This CDR3 is 16 amino acids long. The CDR3 loop is CASTTSSWTSRSIQYF. The CDR3 nucleotides are TGTGCCAGTACCACCAGCTCTTGGACTTCACGGAGCATTCAGTACTTC.

In the case of this clone: Different DNA sequences within this sample yield the same CDR3. This chain links TRBV29-1 with TRBJ1-1; D perhaps matches TRBD1 (5 bases). V lost 1 base and J 2 bases, leaving 11 bases between the germline ends. The CDR3 consists of 14 residues. Germline V CDR1 and CDR2: SQVTM, ANQGSEA. This CDR3 reads CSVEVPGVNTEAFF. Written as DNA, the CDR3 is TGCAGCGTTGAAGTCCCGGGGGTTAACACTGAAGCTTTCTTT.

This clone was detected only once. V and J are TRBV11-2 and TRBJ1-2; D is unclear. With 5 bases removed from V and 1 base from J, the gap between germline ends came to 14 bases. CDR3 length equals 15 residues. Germline-derived CDR1 and CDR2 are SGHAT and FQNNGV. CDR3 DNA sequence: TGTGCCAGCAGCCCCCTCCGGGGATTTAACTATGGCTACACCTTC. This encodes CASSPLRGFNYGYTF.

The rearrangement links TRBV11-2 to TRBJ1-6, with 8 nucleotides matching TRBD1. The trim removed 1 base at V and 10 bases at J, leaving 15 bases unmatched. The CDR3 runs to 18 residues. Germline CDR1 is SGHAT and CDR2 is FQNNGV. The CDR3 DNA follows: TGTGCCAGCAGCTTAGGGGCAGGGGGCGGATTTAGCGTCTCACCCCTCCACTTT. It is translated as CASSLGAGGGFSVSPLHF.

For the CDR3, the DNA is TGTGCCAGTAGTTTTGGAGTCGCCTCTGGAAACACCATATATTTT. This sequence encodes CASSFGVASGNTIYF. The chain combines TRBV19 with TRBJ1-3; D is undetermined. The CDR3 runs to 15 residues. Germline V CDR1 and CDR2: LNHDA, SQIVND (reference sequence). Trimming stripped 5 bases from V and 0 bases from J, with 11 bases between.

This chain uses TRBV11-2 with TRBJ2-5; D gene uncertain. CDR1 SGHAT and CDR2 FQNNGV come from the germline V gene. CDR3 length equals 14 residues. The V and J ends lost 1 base and 5 bases respectively, with 11 bases between them. The chain's CDR3 is CASSLAVGLETQYF. The CDR3, as DNA: TGTGCCAGCAGCTTAGCGGTAGGGCTGGAGACCCAGTACTTC.

The chain's CDR3 is CASLTLAGNVNEQFF. In DNA, the CDR3 is TGTGCCAGTCTGACTTTAGCGGGAAACGTCAATGAGCAGTTCTTC. The chain joins TRBV19 to TRBJ2-1, with TRBD2 identical over 8 bases. In germline, CDR1 is LNHDA, CDR2 SQIVND (reference sequence). The CDR3 is made up of 15 amino acids. The junction had 12 bases not matched to a gene; V was cut back by 8 bases and J by 6 bases.

This chain uses TRBV5-1 with TRBJ1-1, with 9 bases fitting TRBD1. The CDR3 extends over 15 amino acids. Germline values: CDR1 SGHRS, CDR2 YFSETQ. Losses at the gene ends were 0 bases for V and 7 bases for J; bases not matched to a gene: 7. In DNA form, the CDR3 reads TGCGCCAGCAGCTTGGCCCGGGACAGGGTGGATGAAGCTTTCTTT. It encodes CASSLARDRVDEAFF.

The genes are TRBV4-2 and TRBJ1-2, with a weak D call TRBD1 (5 bases). The germline CDR1 and CDR2 sequences are LGHNA and YNFKEQ. The V end was cut by 6 bases, the J end by 2 bases, with 19 bases between. The CDR3 is made up of 16 amino acids. The CDR3 nucleotides are TGTGCCAGCAGGGAAAGCTCGACAGCCCTAAACTATGGCTACACCTTC. It is translated as CASRESSTALNYGYTF.

This chain links TRBV6-5 with TRBJ1-1; 8 bases line up with TRBD1. Germline V lookup: CDR1 MNHEY, CDR2 SVGAGI. The CDR3 consists of 15 residues. J gave up 5 bases and V 6 bases, and 11 bases lay outside the gene matches. The CDR3 region has the DNA TGTGCCAGCAGGAACAGGGGGGCACCCTCTACTGAAGCTTTCTTT. This sequence encodes CASRNRGAPSTEAFF.

The CDR3 region is CASTERGSDTQYF. DNA of the CDR3: TGTGCCAGCACCGAAAGGGGTTCAGATACGCAGTATTTT. The V gene is TRBV27, the J gene TRBJ2-3, with D possibly being TRBD1 (5 bases). Per germline, CDR1 MNHEY and CDR2 SMNVEV (reference sequence). CDR3 length: 13 residues. The V gene lost 7 bases and the J gene lost 4 bases, with 12 bases spanning the gap.

The V and J genes are TRBV29-1 and TRBJ2-1; 9 bases agree with TRBD2. The CDR3 sequence is 16 residues long. Per germline, CDR1 SQVTM and CDR2 ANQGSEA. J lost 0 bases, V lost 6 bases, and 9 bases had no gene match. Written as DNA, the CDR3 is TGCAGCGTGGGCGCGAGCGGGAGGAGCTCCTACAATGAGCAGTTCTTC. Amino acids: CSVGASGRSSYNEQFF.

The chain is built from TRBV19 and TRBJ2-7; 9 positions match TRBD2. The CDR3 covers 14 residues. V dropped 6 bases and J dropped 2; count of bases not matched to a gene: 5. The germline V gene encodes CDR1 LNHDA and CDR2 SQIVND (reference sequence). The CDR3 spells CASRALAGTYEQYF. The CDR3 bases are TGTGCCAGTAGAGCCCTAGCGGGAACCTACGAGCAGTACTTC. The variable domain in full, with the rest retrieved from reference TRBV19 and TRBJ2-7, is DGGITQSPKYLFRKEGQNVTLSCEQNLNHDAMYWYRQDPGQGLRLIYYSQIVNDFQKGDIAEGYSVSREKKESFPLTVTSAQKNPTAFYLCASRALAGTYEQYFGPGTRLTVT.